One and the same sample provided the 9 T cell receptor beta chains below, sequenced in a study of blood T cell repertoires in COVID-19. The protocol was immunoSEQ multiplex PCR, while the TCRdb copy is restricted to in-frame clones and leaves out a portion. Of about 140,000 clones listed, around four fifths were seen once; the top ten hold 6.2%. The sample comprised PBMCs or T cells enriched from blood (not recorded which). These receptors were collected from a woman aged 40 to 50 who had recovered from COVID-19.

CDR3 in amino acids: CASTPYGQSGIQYF. Here the CDR3 DNA reads TGTGCCTCTACCCCCTACGGACAGTCCGGCATTCAGTACTTC. The rearrangement uses TRBV30 and TRBJ2-4; a possible D gene is TRBD1 (6 bases). This CDR3 spans 14 amino acids. CDR1 and CDR2 (germline): GTSNPN, SVGIG (reference sequence). The V gene lost 7 bases and the J gene lost 9 bases, with 22 bases spanning the gap.

The chain couples TRBV19 to TRBJ1-1; D gene ambiguous. CDR1 and CDR2 from the germline V gene are LNHDA and SQIVND (reference sequence). CDR3 length: 14 amino acids. V was cut by 4 bases and J by 4 bases, with 13 bases left in between. CDR3 sequence: CASSKSLAFTEAFF. CDR3 nucleotides: TGTGCCAGTAGTAAGTCATTAGCCTTCACTGAAGCTTTCTTT.

This clone was observed once. J is TRBJ2-5 and V is TRBV27; D unresolved. CDR3 length equals 14 residues. V was shortened by 5 bases and J by 1 base, with 11 bases between the two germline ends. The V gene's germline CDR1 is MNHEY and CDR2 SMNVEV (reference sequence). CDR3 DNA: TGTGCCAGCAGTAATGACGGAGCCCAAGAGACCCAGTACTTC. This translates into CASSNDGAQETQYF.

This chain links TRBV19 with TRBJ2-1; TRBD1 might be the D (5 bases). The germline V and J ends were trimmed by 6 bases and 8 bases, with 14 bases remaining between them. The CDR3 covers 13 residues. The V gene's germline CDR1 is LNHDA and CDR2 SQIVND (reference sequence). Written as DNA, the CDR3 is TGTGCCAGTAGGGGCAGGGTCGGGCATGAGCAGTTCTTC. Translated, it gives CASRGRVGHEQFF.

This clone is medium-sized by share. The chain carries TRBV4-1 and TRBJ2-5; D might be TRBD2 (6 bases). Trimming left V 3 bases short and J 3 bases short, with 17 bases between. Germline lookup yields CDR1 MGHRA and CDR2 YSYEKL. The CDR3 is made up of 16 amino acids. This CDR3 is CASSHPPRGLEETQYF. The CDR3 bases are TGCGCCAGCAGCCATCCCCCGAGGGGACTTGAAGAGACCCAGTACTTC.

J is TRBJ1-5 and V is TRBV2; D is possibly TRBD1 (6 bases). Germline V gene data show CDR1 as SNHLY and CDR2 as FYNNEI. The CDR3 is made up of 13 amino acids. Trimming took 6 bases from V and 6 from J, leaving 12 bases between them. As DNA, the CDR3 is TGTGCCAGCAGCCGGGGGGCGGGTCAGCCCCAGCATTTT. Amino acid sequence: CASSRGAGQPQHF.

The genes are TRBV5-4 and TRBJ1-6, with TRBD1 identical over 7 bases. CDR3 length: 15 residues. Germline trimming cut 0 bases from V and 7 bases from J; bases unmatched to any gene: 4. CDR1 and CDR2 from the germline V gene are SGHNT and YYREEE (reference sequence). The CDR3 here is CASSLAGGRNSPLHF. For the CDR3, the DNA is TGTGCCAGCAGCTTGGCAGGGGGTCGGAATTCACCCCTCCACTTT.

This clone has only a few counts. The CDR3 loop is CASSSRDRTYEQYF. The CDR3 DNA sequence: TGTGCCAGCAGCTCCCGGGACAGAACCTACGAGCAGTACTTC. The chain links TRBV13 to TRBJ2-7; 7 bases line up with TRBD1. The CDR3 runs 14 residues. The V gene's germline CDR1 is PRHDT and CDR2 FYEKMQ (reference sequence). Germline trimming cut 4 bases from V and 2 bases from J; bases unmatched to any gene: 5.

V usage is TRBV11-2 and J usage is TRBJ2-7; no definite D call. V lost 5 bases and J 0 bases, leaving 14 bases between the germline ends. CDR3 size: 15 residues. The germline V gene encodes CDR1 SGHAT and CDR2 FQNNGV. The DNA for the CDR3 is TGTGCCAGCAGCCCCGACATATTGAGCTCCTACGAGCAGTACTTC. Residues: CASSPDILSSYEQYF.